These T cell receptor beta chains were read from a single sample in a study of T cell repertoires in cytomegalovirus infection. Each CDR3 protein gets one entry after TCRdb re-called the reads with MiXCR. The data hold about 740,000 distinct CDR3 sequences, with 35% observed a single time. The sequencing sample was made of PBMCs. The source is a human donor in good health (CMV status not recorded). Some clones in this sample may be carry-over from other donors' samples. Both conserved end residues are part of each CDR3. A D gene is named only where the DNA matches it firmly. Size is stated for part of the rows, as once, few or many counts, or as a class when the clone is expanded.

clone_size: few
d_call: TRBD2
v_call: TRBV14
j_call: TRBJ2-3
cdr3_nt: TGTGCCAGCAGCCAAGAAATAGCGGGGGGGCCTACAAGAGATACGCAGTATTTT
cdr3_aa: CASSQEIAGGPTRDTQYF

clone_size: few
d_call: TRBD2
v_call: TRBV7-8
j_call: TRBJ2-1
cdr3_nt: TGTGCCAGCAGCAAGCGGACTAGCGGCCGCTCCTACAATGAGCAGTTCTTC
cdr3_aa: CASSKRTSGRSYNEQFF

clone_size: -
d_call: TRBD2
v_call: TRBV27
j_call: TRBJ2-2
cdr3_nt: TGTGCCAGCAGTTCCCCTCTAGCGGGGGGGCCCGGGGAGCTGTTTTTT
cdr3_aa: CASSSPLAGGPGELFF

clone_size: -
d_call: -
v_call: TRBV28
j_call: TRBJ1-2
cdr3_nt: TGTGCCAGCAGCTCCCTCGGCAGGGGACCTGGCTACACCTTC
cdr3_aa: CASSSLGRGPGYTF

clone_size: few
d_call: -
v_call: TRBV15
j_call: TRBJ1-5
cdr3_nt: TGTGCCACCAGCAGAGATAGTCAGCCCCAGCATTTT
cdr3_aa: CATSRDSQPQHF

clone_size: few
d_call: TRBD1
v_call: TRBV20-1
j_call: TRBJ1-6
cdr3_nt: TGCAGTGTCAGGGACAGGGAACTTTCACCCCTCCACTTT
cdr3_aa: CSVRDRELSPLHF

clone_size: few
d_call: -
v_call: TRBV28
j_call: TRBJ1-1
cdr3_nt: TGTGCCAGCAGTCCCCCCCGTTACTGGAACACTGAAGCTTTCTTT
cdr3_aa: CASSPPRYWNTEAFF

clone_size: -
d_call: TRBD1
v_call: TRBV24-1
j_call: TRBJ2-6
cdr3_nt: TGTGCCACCAGTGCTTCCTGGACAGGGGGCTCTGGGGCCAACGTCCTGACTTTC
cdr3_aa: CATSASWTGGSGANVLTF

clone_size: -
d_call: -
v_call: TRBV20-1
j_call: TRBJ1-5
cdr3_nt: TGCAGTGCTAGAGCGAGGAGTGTCTCCAATCAGCCCCAGCATTTT
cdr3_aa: CSARARSVSNQPQHF

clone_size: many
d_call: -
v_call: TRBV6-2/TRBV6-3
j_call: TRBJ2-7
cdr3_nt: TGTGCCAGCAGTTACAGAGGGTACGAGCAGTACTTC
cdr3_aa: CASSYRGYEQYF

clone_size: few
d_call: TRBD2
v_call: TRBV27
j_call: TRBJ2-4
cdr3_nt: TGTGCCAGCAGTCCATACAGACCCCTAGCGGGGGGAGCCAAAAACATTCAGTACTTC
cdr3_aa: CASSPYRPLAGGAKNIQYF

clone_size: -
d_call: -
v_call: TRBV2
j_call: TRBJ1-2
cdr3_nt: TGTGCCAGCAGGGACCTAGGACGGATTGGCTACACCTTC
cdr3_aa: CASRDLGRIGYTF